This T cell receptor beta chain was recovered during a study of cytotoxic CD8 clonotypes in ibrutinib-treated CLL. Study results and limitations: The clonality rise at ibrutinib response reflected private clonotype expansion.

Germline V gene sequence: CDR1 SNHLY, CDR2 FYNNEI. This CDR3 region has 16 residues. V lost 6 bases, J lost 0 bases, and 15 bases lay in between. Approximately 1.9 micrograms of genomic DNA, which was extracted from cryopreserved PBMCs, served as the material used for the TCR beta libraries. This clone has only a few counts. Its cognate antigen is unknown. Measured with immunoSEQ multiplex PCR; TCRdb has only the in-frame clones, and not every one. Found here are 43,000 or so clones, just over 65% of them singletons; the top ten hold roughly 21%. This receptor was identified in a human donor with chronic lymphocytic leukemia. Sequencing was performed on PBMCs, taken after 24 months of ibrutinib treatment. The rearrangement links TRBV2 to TRBJ1-3; no firm D call. CDR3 amino acids: CASRPDGTVSGNTIYF. CDR3 DNA: TGTGCCAGCAGACCCGACGGAACCGTCTCTGGAAACACCATATATTTT.